One and the same sample provided the 14 T cell receptor beta chains below, sequenced in a study of T cell repertoires in cytomegalovirus infection. TCRdb reprocessed the reads with MiXCR, giving one entry per CDR3 protein. The repertoire consists of some 400,000 distinct CDR3 sequences, with 31% occurring once and the leading ten covering about an eighth. Sequencing was performed on PBMCs. All receptors come from a human donor in good health (CMV status not recorded). Some clones in this sample may be carry-over from other donors' samples.

Comment on this clonotype: One end of the junction varies from germline; a read error may be responsible. The chain couples TRBV7-2 to TRBJ2-7; 8 bases agree with TRBD1. The CDR3 sequence is 16 residues long. Germline V lookup: CDR1 SGHTA, CDR2 FQGNSA. Here the CDR3 DNA reads TGTGCCAGCCGCTTACGGACAGGGTGGGATTTGAACGAGCAGTACTTC. It is translated as CASRLRTGWDLNEQYF.

A few counts support this clonotype. This chain joins TRBV20-1 and TRBJ1-2; 8 bases line up with TRBD1. The CDR3 contains 15 residues. CDR1 and CDR2 from the germline V gene are DFQATT and SNEGSKA (reference sequence). The J segment lost 4 bases and the V segment lost 6 bases, leaving 13 bases of the junction unmatched. The CDR3 loop is CSARQGARGAYGYTF. In nucleotides, the CDR3 is TGCAGTGCGCGGCAGGGGGCGCGGGGGGCCTATGGCTACACCTTC.

The V and J genes are TRBV15 and TRBJ1-5, with a tentative D call TRBD1 (5 bases). Germline V gene data show CDR1 as LNHNV and CDR2 as YYDKDF (reference sequence). There are 14 residues in the CDR3. V was cut by 0 bases and J by 4 bases, with 7 bases left in between. The CDR3 here is CATSRDRVNQPQHF. For the CDR3, the DNA is TGTGCCACCAGCAGAGACAGGGTGAATCAGCCCCAGCATTTT.

This clonotype was observed a single time. The V call is TRBV4-1, the J call TRBJ1-6; D is unresolved. The V end lost 0 bases, the J end lost 0 bases, and 12 bases lay between the germline ends. The CDR3 has 18 residues. CDR1 is MGHRA and CDR2 is YSYEKL in the germline V gene. The CDR3 region is CASSQDDGKSSYNSPLHF. The CDR3 DNA reads TGCGCCAGCAGCCAAGACGACGGGAAGAGCTCCTATAATTCACCCCTCCACTTT.

This clonotype was seen a handful of times. The rearrangement uses TRBV7-8 and TRBJ2-3, with a tentative D call TRBD2 (6 bases). This CDR3 comprises 15 residues. CDR1 and CDR2 (germline): SGHVS, FQNEAQ. Trimming removed 3 bases at V and 3 bases at J, with 13 bases between. CDR3 sequence: CASSFLRGGTDTQYF. CDR3 bases: TGTGCCAGCAGCTTCTTGCGGGGAGGAACAGATACGCAGTATTTT.

A word on this clonotype: A much more abundant neighbour one base away suggests this may be a read error. The chain has TRBV7-2 and TRBJ2-7; TRBD1 matches 10 bases. Germline lookup yields CDR1 SGHTA and CDR2 FQGNSA. CDR3 length: 17 residues. Here the CDR3 DNA reads TGTGCCAGAAGCTTACTATCCGGGACAGGGGTCTCCTACGAGCAGTACTTC. Translating gives CARSLLSGTGVSYEQYF.

This CDR3 reads CATSRVGHQEQGRYDGVDTEAFF. CDR3 bases: TGTGCCACCAGCAGAGTAGGCCACCAGGAACAGGGGCGATATGATGGGGTTGACACTGAAGCTTTCTTT. The chain joins TRBV15 to TRBJ1-1; 7 positions agree with TRBD1. The CDR3 runs to 23 residues. V lost 1 base and J lost 3; bases outside the gene matches: 29. Germline V CDR1 and CDR2: LNHNV, YYDKDF (reference sequence).

This clonotype was detected only a few times. The V and J genes are TRBV28 and TRBJ2-3; TRBD1 aligns across 9 bases. The CDR3 runs to 16 residues. The germline gives CDR1 MDHEN, CDR2 SYDVKM. Losses at the gene ends were 5 bases for V and 5 bases for J; bases not matched to a gene: 11. The CDR3 protein is CASSLTGTGRQDTQYF. DNA for the CDR3: TGTGCCAGCAGTCTCACGGGGACAGGGAGGCAAGATACGCAGTATTTT.

This clonotype came up many times. The chain carries TRBV7-2 and TRBJ1-5; D gene uncertain. The CDR3 is 13 residues long. Germline V gene lookup returns CDR1 SGHTA and CDR2 FQGNSA. V was shortened by 3 bases and J by 6 bases, with 9 bases between the two germline ends. The CDR3: CASSLDRSQPQHF. The CDR3 nucleotides read TGTGCCAGCAGCTTGGACCGGAGTCAGCCCCAGCATTTT.

Ten or more counts support this clonotype. CDR3 amino acids: CASSLAWTGPTGNTIYF. CDR3 nucleotides: TGTGCCAGCAGCTTAGCTTGGACAGGGCCTACTGGAAACACCATATATTTT. The V gene is TRBV7-2, the J gene TRBJ1-3, with 8 bases lining up with TRBD1. Germline V gives CDR1 SGHTA, CDR2 FQGNSA. The CDR3 has 17 amino acids. V shed 0 bases, J shed 2 bases, and the junction held 6 bases outside the gene matches.

J is TRBJ2-5 and V is TRBV7-4; D unclear. Germline assignment: CDR1 SGHVT and CDR2 SQSDAQ. V was clipped by 7 bases and J by 5 bases, with 11 bases between them. The CDR3 totals 12 residues. CDR3 nucleotide sequence: TGTGCCAGCACCATACAAGGGGAGACCCAGTACTTC. Protein product: CASTIQGETQYF.

This clonotype was recorded at least ten times. The chain combines TRBV7-6 with TRBJ2-2; 8 bases map to TRBD1. The ends lost 5 bases at V and 4 bases at J; junction bases unmatched: 6. Germline values: CDR1 SGHVS, CDR2 FNYEAQ. The length of the CDR3 is 15 residues. This CDR3 is CASSTGQGSTGELFF. The CDR3 DNA reads TGTGCCAGCAGCACCGGACAGGGTAGCACCGGGGAGCTGTTTTTT. Supplemented by reference TRBV7-6 and TRBJ2-2, the full variable domain reads GAGVSQSPRYKVTKRGQDVALRCDPISGHVSLYWYRQALGQGPEFLTYFNYEAQQDKSGLPNDRFSAERPEGSISTLTIQRTEQRDSAMYRCASSTGQGSTGELFFGEGSRLTVL.

This clonotype was counted only a few times. The V call is TRBV4-1, the J call TRBJ2-2; 11 bases fit TRBD1. There are 15 residues in the CDR3. The V segment lost 3 bases and the J segment 8 bases; nucleotides outside the gene matches: 5. From germline, CDR1 is MGHRA and CDR2 YSYEKL. CDR3 sequence (DNA): TGCGCCAGCAGCCACCCCGGGACAGGGGGAGGGGAGCTGTTTTTT. Protein sequence: CASSHPGTGGGELFF.

V and J are TRBV5-1 and TRBJ1-4; the D is unclear. The CDR3 length is 16 residues. Germline V gene data show CDR1 as SGHRS and CDR2 as YFSETQ. V lost 4 bases to trimming and J lost 0 bases, with 13 bases between them. DNA of the CDR3: TGCGCCAGCAGCCTCTTGGGCGGGTCAACTAATGAAAAACTGTTTTTT. As protein: CASSLLGGSTNEKLFF. The variable domain in full, with the rest retrieved from reference TRBV5-1 and TRBJ1-4, is KAGVTQTPRYLIKTRGQQVTLSCSPISGHRSVSWYQQTPGQGLQFLFEYFSETQRNKGNFPGRFSGRQFSNSRSEMNVSTLELGDSALYLCASSLLGGSTNEKLFFGSGTQLSVL.